This T cell receptor beta chain was recorded in a study of cytomegalovirus exposure and HLA in healthy donors. This clone is a singleton in its sample. Libraries were prepared by immunoSEQ multiplex PCR; TCRdb keeps only in-frame clonotypes and omits some of them. The repertoire holds roughly 100,000 clones, with around 85% as singletons. The CDR3 is 11 residues long. Germline CDR1 and CDR2: MNHNS and SASEGT. V shed 8 bases and J shed 9 bases, with 11 bases lying between them. The chain links TRBV6-1 to TRBJ2-1; no clear D gene. The specimen sequenced was PBMCs. The receptor's source is a young man in good health and CMV-seropositive. In DNA form, the CDR3 reads TGTGCCAGCCTAGATCCGGGTGAGCAGTTCTTC. This encodes CASLDPGEQFF.